This paragraph covers one TCR beta chain sequence. Patients of the Seattle cohort, enrolled during active infection, were followed longitudinally. This sample is part of a study of blood T cell repertoires in COVID-19. Study overall: The samples span acute and convalescent COVID-19 from the United States, Italy and Spain. From T cells, B-cell-depleted T cells, or PBMCs came the material, which was cDNA or gDNA.

Germline V lookup: CDR1 LGHDT, CDR2 YNNKEL (reference sequence). J was trimmed by 5 bases and V by 0 bases; bases with no gene match: 6. There are 15 residues in the CDR3. Source study methods: Counts of nucleated cells, estimated from reference gene primer amplification, were obtained. The table came from immunoSEQ multiplex PCR; TCRdb's copy has only in-frame clones and leaves some out. V and J calls and clone size come straight from that table; D and trimming were deduced from the DNA. The repertoire includes over 450,000 clones, roughly nine tenths of them detected once, and roughly 0.9% sits in the top ten.

The sample comprised peripheral blood. This chain links TRBV3-1 (or the pseudogene TRBV3-2) with TRBJ1-1; 7 bases match TRBD1. This sequence originates from a man aged 18-30 years with COVID-19, enrolled during active disease. DNA of the CDR3: TGTGCCAGCAGCCAAGAACAGGGGCCATGGACTGAAGCTTTCTTT. Encoded protein: CASSQEQGPWTEAFF.